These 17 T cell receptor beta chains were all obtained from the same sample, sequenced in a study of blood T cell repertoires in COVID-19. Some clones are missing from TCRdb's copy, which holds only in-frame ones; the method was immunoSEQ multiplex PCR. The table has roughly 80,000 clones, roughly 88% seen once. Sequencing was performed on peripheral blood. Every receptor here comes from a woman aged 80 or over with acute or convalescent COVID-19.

DNA of the CDR3: TGTGCCAGCAGCTTAGGGGTAGCGGGAGGAGGCCACGAGCAGTACTTC. Protein: CASSLGVAGGGHEQYF. The chain uses TRBV7-2 and TRBJ2-7; TRBD2 matches 10 bases. Germline CDR1 SGHTA, CDR2 FQGNSA. The ends lost 1 base at V and 5 bases at J; junction bases unmatched: 8. This CDR3 spans 16 amino acids.

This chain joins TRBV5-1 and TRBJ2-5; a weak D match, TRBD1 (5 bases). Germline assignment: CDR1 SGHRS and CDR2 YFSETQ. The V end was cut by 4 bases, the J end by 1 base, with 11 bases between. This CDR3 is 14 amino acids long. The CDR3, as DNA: TGCGCCAGCAGCCCCCGACAGCCCCAAGAGACCCAGTACTTC. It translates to CASSPRQPQETQYF. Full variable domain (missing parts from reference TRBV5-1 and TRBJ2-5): KAGVTQTPRYLIKTRGQQVTLSCSPISGHRSVSWYQQTPGQGLQFLFEYFSETQRNKGNFPGRFSGRQFSNSRSEMNVSTLELGDSALYLCASSPRQPQETQYFGPGTRLLVL.

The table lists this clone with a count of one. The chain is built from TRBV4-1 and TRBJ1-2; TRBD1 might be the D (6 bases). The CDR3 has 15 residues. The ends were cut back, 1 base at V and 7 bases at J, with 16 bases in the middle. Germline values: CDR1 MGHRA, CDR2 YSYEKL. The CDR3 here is CASSQGSTGYRGYTF. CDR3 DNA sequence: TGCGCCAGCAGCCAAGGATCGACAGGTTATCGTGGCTACACCTTC.

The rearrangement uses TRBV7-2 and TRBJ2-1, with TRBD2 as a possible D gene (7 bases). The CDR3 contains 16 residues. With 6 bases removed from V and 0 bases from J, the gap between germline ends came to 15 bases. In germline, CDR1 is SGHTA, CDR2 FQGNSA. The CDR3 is CASRGGGRLSYNEQFF. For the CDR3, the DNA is TGTGCCAGCAGAGGGGGGGGACGACTCTCCTACAATGAGCAGTTCTTC.

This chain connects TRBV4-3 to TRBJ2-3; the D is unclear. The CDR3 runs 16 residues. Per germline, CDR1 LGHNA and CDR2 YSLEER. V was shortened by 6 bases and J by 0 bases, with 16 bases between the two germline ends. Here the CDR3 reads CASSPSTRSSTDTQYF. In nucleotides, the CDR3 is TGCGCCAGCAGTCCCTCCACCCGGAGTAGCACAGATACGCAGTATTTT.

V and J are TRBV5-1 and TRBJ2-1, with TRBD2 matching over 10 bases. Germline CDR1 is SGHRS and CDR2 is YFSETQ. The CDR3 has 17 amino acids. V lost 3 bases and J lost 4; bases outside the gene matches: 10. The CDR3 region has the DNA TGCGCCAGCAGCTCTTCTAGCGGGAGAGCAAGGTACAATGAGCAGTTCTTC. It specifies CASSSSSGRARYNEQFF. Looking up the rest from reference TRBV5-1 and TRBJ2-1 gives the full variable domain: KAGVTQTPRYLIKTRGQQVTLSCSPISGHRSVSWYQQTPGQGLQFLFEYFSETQRNKGNFPGRFSGRQFSNSRSEMNVSTLELGDSALYLCASSSSSGRARYNEQFFGPGTRLTVL.

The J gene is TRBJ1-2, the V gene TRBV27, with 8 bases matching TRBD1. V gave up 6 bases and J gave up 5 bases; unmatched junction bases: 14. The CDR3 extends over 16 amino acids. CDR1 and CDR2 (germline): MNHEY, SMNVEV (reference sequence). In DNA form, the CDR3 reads TGTGCCAGCAGACCATTACGGACAGGGATTTCATATGGCTACACCTTC. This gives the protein CASRPLRTGISYGYTF.

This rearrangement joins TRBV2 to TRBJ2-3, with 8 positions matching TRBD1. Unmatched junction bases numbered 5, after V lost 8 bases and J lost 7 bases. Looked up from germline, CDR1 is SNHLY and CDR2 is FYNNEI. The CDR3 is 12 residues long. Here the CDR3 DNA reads TGTGCCAGCGGCCGGACAGGGAATACGCAGTATTTT. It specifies CASGRTGNTQYF.

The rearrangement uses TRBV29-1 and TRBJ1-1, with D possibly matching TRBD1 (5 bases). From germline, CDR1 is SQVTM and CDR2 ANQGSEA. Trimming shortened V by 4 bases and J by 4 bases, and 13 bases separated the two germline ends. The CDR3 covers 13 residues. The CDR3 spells CSVALRVGTEAFF. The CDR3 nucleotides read TGCAGCGTTGCACTCAGGGTAGGCACTGAAGCTTTCTTT.

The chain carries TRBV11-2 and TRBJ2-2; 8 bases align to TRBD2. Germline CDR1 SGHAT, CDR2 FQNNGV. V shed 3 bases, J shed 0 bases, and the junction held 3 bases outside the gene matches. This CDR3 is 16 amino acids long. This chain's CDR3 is CASSFTSGSNTGELFF. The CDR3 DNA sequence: TGTGCCAGCAGCTTCACTAGCGGATCGAACACCGGGGAGCTGTTTTTT. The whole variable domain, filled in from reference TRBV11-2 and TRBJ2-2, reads EAGVAQSPRYKIIEKRQSVAFWCNPISGHATLYWYQQILGQGPKLLIQFQNNGVVDDSQLPKDRFSAERLKGVDSTLKIQPAKLEDSAVYLCASSFTSGSNTGELFFGEGSRLTVL.

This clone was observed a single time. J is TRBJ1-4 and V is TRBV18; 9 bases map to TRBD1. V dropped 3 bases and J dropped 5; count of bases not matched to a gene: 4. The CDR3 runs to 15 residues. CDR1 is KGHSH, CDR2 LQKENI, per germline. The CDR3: CASSPLGTGNEKLFF. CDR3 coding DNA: TGTGCCAGCTCACCTCTCGGGACAGGGAATGAAAAACTGTTTTTT.

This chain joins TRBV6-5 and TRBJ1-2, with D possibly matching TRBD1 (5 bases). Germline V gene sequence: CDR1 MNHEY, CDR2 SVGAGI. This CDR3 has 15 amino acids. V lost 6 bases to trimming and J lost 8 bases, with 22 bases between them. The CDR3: CASRALRATLRGYTF. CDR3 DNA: TGTGCCAGCAGAGCACTCAGGGCGACACTACGAGGCTACACCTTC.

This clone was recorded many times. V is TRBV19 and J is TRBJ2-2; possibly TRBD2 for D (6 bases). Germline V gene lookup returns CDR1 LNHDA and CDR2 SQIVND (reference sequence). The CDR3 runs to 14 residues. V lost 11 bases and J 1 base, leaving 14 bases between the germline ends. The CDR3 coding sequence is TGTGCCGTACGGAGGGGCTTGAACACCGGGGAGCTGTTTTTT. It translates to CAVRRGLNTGELFF.

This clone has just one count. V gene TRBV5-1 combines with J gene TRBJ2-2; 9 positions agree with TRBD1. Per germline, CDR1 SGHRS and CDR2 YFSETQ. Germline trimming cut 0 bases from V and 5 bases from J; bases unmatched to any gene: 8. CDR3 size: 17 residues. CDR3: CASSLDPGQGNTGELFF. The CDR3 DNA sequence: TGCGCCAGCAGCTTGGACCCGGGACAGGGAAATACCGGGGAGCTGTTTTTT.

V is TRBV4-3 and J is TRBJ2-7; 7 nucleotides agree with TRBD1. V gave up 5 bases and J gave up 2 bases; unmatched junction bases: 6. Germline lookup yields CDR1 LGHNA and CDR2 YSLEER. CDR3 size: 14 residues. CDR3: CASSSTQGTYEQYF. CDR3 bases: TGCGCCAGCAGCTCCACACAGGGGACCTACGAGCAGTACTTC.

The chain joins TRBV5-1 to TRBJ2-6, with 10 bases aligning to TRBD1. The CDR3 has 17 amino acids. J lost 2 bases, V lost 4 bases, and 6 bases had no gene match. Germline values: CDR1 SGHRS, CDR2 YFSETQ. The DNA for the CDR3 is TGCGCCAGCAGCGAGGGGACAGGGGTAACTGGGGCCAACGTCCTGACTTTC. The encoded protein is CASSEGTGVTGANVLTF.

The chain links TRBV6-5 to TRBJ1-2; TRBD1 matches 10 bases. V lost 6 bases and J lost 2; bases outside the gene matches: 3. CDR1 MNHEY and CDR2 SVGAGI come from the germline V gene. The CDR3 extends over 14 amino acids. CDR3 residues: CASRQTGGNYGYTF. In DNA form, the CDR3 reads TGTGCCAGCAGACAGACAGGGGGCAACTATGGCTACACCTTC.